This TCR beta chain was found in a study of shared clonotypes between healthy human individuals. In the study overall: Three plates were used per donor for CD4 naive, three for CD4 memory, two for CD8 naive and one for CD8 memory. Study-wide results and caveats: It was anticipated that sequencing depth would influence how many clonotypes donors shared.

Running of the assay took place at deep level. Data came from immunoSEQ multiplex PCR; TCRdb stores just in-frame clones and leaves some out. The repertoire holds some 2.1 million clones, 95% seen once, with roughly 0.13% in the top ten. Germline V gene sequence: CDR1 MNHNS, CDR2 SASEGT. The CDR3 totals 15 residues. Trimming stripped 2 bases from V and 3 bases from J, with 14 bases between. As concerns this clone: The antigen remains unidentified.

The sample comprised naive CD4+ T cells sorted from blood. Subset given: CD45RA+ positively selected. This chain joins TRBV6-1 and TRBJ2-7, with D tentatively TRBD2 (7 bases). This receptor was identified in a man in his late teens or twenties in good health. CDR3 in DNA: TGTGCCAGCAGTGAATACGGGGGGCAAAACTACGAGCAGTACTTC. It specifies CASSEYGGQNYEQYF.